The 7 T cell receptor beta chains reported below all come from one sample, sequenced in a study of OX40 agonist ivuxolimab in advanced cancers. This table comes from immunoSEQ multiplex PCR, and its TCRdb copy is limited to in-frame clones, with some not included. The repertoire holds approximately 74,000 clones, about 88% seen once, with 0.27% in the top ten. This material consisted of CD4+ or CD8+ T cells sorted from blood, taken in a trial of the OX40 agonist ivuxolimab. These receptors were obtained from an adult with an advanced solid tumor such as melanoma, head and neck, liver or kidney cancer.

V gene TRBV2 combines with J gene TRBJ2-7, with 10 bases lining up with TRBD2. This CDR3 is 14 amino acids long. CDR1 and CDR2 from the germline V gene are SNHLY and FYNNEI. J was trimmed by 1 base and V by 8 bases; bases with no gene match: 5. CDR3 nucleotides: TGTGCCAGCCGAGCGGGAGGGCTTTCCTACGAGCAGTACTTC. This gives the protein CASRAGGLSYEQYF.

The J gene is TRBJ2-1, the V gene TRBV10-3, with a tentative D call TRBD2 (6 bases). The CDR3 consists of 20 residues. CDR1 ENHRY and CDR2 SYGVKD come from the germline V gene. V was cut by 0 bases and J by 1 base, with 22 bases left in between. This CDR3 reads CAISESGVAGSQKSYNEQFF. The CDR3 DNA follows: TGTGCCATCAGTGAGTCGGGAGTCGCCGGGAGCCAAAAATCCTACAATGAGCAGTTCTTC.

Comments on this clone: The sample holds other DNA sequences that translate to the same CDR3. The rearrangement joins TRBV18 to TRBJ1-5; no clear D. This CDR3 is built from 12 residues. Germline CDR1 and CDR2: KGHSH and LQKENI. The V end was cut by 2 bases, the J end by 4 bases, with 3 bases between. CDR3 loop: CASSPSNQPQHF. In nucleotides, the CDR3 is TGTGCCAGCTCACCATCAAATCAGCCCCAGCATTTT.

This rearrangement joins TRBV28 to TRBJ1-5; D is unclear. V dropped 7 bases and J dropped 0 bases, with 25 bases sitting between them. Per the germline V gene, CDR1 is MDHEN and CDR2 is SYDVKM. CDR3 length: 19 amino acids. The CDR3 is CASTQPWADGRFSNQPQHF. CDR3 bases: TGTGCCAGCACTCAACCCTGGGCTGACGGGAGGTTTAGCAATCAGCCCCAGCATTTT.

The V call is TRBV19, the J call TRBJ2-3; D not certain. This CDR3 is 14 amino acids long. The V and J ends lost 2 bases and 1 base respectively, with 7 bases between them. From germline, CDR1 is LNHDA and CDR2 SQIVND (reference sequence). The CDR3 region is CASSIRLGTDTQYF. CDR3 nucleotide sequence: TGTGCCAGTAGTATAAGGCTGGGCACAGATACGCAGTATTTT.

V and J are TRBV7-9 and TRBJ2-2; 7 bases align to TRBD1. The CDR3 is 11 amino acids. Trimming cost V 8 bases and J 6 bases; bases outside gene matches: 0. Germline V lookup: CDR1 SEHNR, CDR2 FQNEAQ (reference sequence). The DNA of the CDR3 is TGTGCCAGCCAGGGGGCCGGGGAGCTGTTTTTT. It is translated as CASQGAGELFF. The whole variable domain, remainder taken from reference TRBV7-9 and TRBJ2-2, is DTGVSQNPRHKITKRGQNVTFRCDPISEHNRLYWYRQTLGQGPEFLTYFQNEAQLEKSRLLSDRFSAERPKGSFSTLEIQRTEQGDSAMYLCASQGAGELFFGEGSRLTVL.

The chain has TRBV28 and TRBJ1-5; tentatively, D is TRBD1 (6 bases). Per germline, CDR1 MDHEN and CDR2 SYDVKM. V dropped 6 bases and J dropped 5 bases, with 23 bases sitting between them. The CDR3 runs 17 residues. The chain's CDR3 is CASRGRAGRGNDQPQHF. Written as DNA, the CDR3 is TGTGCCAGCAGGGGCCGGGCTGGCAGGGGAAATGATCAGCCCCAGCATTTT.